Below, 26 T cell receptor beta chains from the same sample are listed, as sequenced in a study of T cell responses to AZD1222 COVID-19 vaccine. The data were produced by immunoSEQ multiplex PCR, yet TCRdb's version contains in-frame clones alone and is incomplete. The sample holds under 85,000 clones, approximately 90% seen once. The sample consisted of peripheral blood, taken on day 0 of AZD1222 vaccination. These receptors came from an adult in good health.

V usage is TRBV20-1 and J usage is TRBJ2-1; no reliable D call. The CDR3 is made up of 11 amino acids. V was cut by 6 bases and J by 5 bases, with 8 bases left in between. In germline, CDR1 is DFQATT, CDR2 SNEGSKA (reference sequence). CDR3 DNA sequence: TGCAGTGCCCGGCCTGACAATGAGCAGTTCTTC. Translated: CSARPDNEQFF.

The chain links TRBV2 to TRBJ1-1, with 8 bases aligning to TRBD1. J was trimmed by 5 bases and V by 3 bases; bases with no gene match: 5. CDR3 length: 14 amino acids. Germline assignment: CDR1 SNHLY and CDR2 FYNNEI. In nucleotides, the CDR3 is TGTGCCAGCAGTGAGGTCCGACAGGGGACTGAAGCTTTCTTT. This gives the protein CASSEVRQGTEAFF.

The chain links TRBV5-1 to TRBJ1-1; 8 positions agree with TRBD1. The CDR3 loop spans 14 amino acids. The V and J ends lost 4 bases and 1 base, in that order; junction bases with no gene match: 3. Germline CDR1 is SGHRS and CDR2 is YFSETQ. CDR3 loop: CASSLTGANTEAFF. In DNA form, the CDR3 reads TGCGCCAGCAGCCTGACAGGGGCGAACACTGAAGCTTTCTTT. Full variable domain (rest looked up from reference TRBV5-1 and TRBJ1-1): KAGVTQTPRYLIKTRGQQVTLSCSPISGHRSVSWYQQTPGQGLQFLFEYFSETQRNKGNFPGRFSGRQFSNSRSEMNVSTLELGDSALYLCASSLTGANTEAFFGQGTRLTVV.

The CDR3 loop is CASASQVWTQRGKLFF. The CDR3 region has the DNA TGTGCTAGTGCCTCGCAAGTTTGGACCCAGCGGGGAAAACTGTTTTTT. The chain employs TRBV12-5 and TRBJ1-4, with D unclear. Trimming took 7 bases from V and 10 from J, leaving 25 bases between them. The CDR3 covers 16 residues. From germline, CDR1 is LGHNT and CDR2 FRNRAP.

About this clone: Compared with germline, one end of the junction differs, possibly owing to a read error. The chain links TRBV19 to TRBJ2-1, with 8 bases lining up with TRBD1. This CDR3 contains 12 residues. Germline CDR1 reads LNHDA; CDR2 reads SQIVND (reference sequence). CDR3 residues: CASTPEAGQAIF. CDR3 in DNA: TGTGCCAGTACCCCGGAGGCGGGACAGGCCATCTTC.

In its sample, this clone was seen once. The CDR3 DNA is TGTGCCAGCAGGTCCGGCGTTCGGACTGGGACTGAAGCTTTCTTT. Encoded protein: CASRSGVRTGTEAFF. V and J are TRBV6-6 and TRBJ1-1; unclear D gene. V was trimmed by 6 bases and J by 5 bases, leaving 19 bases between them. Germline lookup yields CDR1 MNHNY and CDR2 SVGAGI (reference sequence). The CDR3 has 15 amino acids.

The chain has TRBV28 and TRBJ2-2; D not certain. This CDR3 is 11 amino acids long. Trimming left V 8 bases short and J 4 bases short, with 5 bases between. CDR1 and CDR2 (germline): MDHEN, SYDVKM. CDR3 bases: TGTGCCAGCGGAAGCACCGGGGAGCTGTTTTTT. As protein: CASGSTGELFF.

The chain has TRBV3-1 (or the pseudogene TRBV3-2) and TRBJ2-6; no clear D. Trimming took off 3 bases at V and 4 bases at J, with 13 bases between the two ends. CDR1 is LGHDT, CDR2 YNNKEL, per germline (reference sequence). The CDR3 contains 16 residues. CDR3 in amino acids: CASSHSAAAGANVLTF. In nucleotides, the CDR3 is TGTGCCAGCAGCCATTCGGCCGCAGCGGGGGCCAACGTCCTGACTTTC.

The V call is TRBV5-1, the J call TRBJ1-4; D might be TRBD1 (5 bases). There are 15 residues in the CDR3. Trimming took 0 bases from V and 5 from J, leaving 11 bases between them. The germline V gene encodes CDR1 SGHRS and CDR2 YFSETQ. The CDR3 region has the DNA TGCGCCAGCAGCTTGGGTGGCAGGGTAAATGAAAAACTGTTTTTT. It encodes CASSLGGRVNEKLFF.

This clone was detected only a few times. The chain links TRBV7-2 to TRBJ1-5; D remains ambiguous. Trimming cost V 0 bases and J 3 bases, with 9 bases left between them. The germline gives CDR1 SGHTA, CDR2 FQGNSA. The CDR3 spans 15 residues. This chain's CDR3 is CASSLAGGPNQPQHF. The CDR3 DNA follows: TGTGCCAGCAGCTTAGCAGGAGGTCCCAATCAGCCCCAGCATTTT.

DNA for the CDR3: TGTGCCAGCAGCTCCCGGGAGCAGAACACTGAAGCTTTCTTT. It encodes CASSSREQNTEAFF. The V gene is TRBV7-6, the J gene TRBJ1-1; D ambiguous. The CDR3 loop spans 14 amino acids. Trimming took 4 bases from V and 1 from J, leaving 10 bases between them. Germline assignment: CDR1 SGHVS and CDR2 FNYEAQ.

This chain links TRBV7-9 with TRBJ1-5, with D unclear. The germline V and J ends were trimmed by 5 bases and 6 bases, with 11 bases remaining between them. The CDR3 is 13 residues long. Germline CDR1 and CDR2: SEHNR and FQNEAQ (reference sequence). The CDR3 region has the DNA TGTGCCAGCAGCAGTATAGTCGGTCAGCCCCAGCATTTT. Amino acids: CASSSIVGQPQHF. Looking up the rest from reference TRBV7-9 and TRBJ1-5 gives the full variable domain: DTGVSQNPRHKITKRGQNVTFRCDPISEHNRLYWYRQTLGQGPEFLTYFQNEAQLEKSRLLSDRFSAERPKGSFSTLEIQRTEQGDSAMYLCASSSIVGQPQHFGDGTRLSIL.

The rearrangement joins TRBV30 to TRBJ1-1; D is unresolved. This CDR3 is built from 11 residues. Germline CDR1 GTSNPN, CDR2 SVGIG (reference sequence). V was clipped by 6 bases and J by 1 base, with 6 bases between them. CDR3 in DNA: TGTGCCTGCGAGAGGAACACTGAAGCTTTCTTT. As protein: CACERNTEAFF.

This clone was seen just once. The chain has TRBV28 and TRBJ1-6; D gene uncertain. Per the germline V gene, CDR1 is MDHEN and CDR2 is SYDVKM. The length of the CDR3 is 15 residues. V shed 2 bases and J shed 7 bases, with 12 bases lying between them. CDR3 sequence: CASSLMGRGNSPLHF. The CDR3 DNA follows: TGTGCCAGCAGTTTAATGGGCAGAGGGAATTCACCCCTCCACTTT.

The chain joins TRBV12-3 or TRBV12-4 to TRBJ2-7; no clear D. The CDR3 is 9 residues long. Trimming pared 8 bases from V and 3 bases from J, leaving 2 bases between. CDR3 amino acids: CASCYEQYF. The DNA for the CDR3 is TGTGCCAGCTGCTACGAGCAGTACTTC.

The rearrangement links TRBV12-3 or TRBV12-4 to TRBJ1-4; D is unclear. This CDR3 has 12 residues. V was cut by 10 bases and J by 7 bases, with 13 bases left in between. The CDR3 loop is CATRWAGEKLFF. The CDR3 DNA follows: TGTGCCACCAGGTGGGCGGGTGAAAAACTGTTTTTT.

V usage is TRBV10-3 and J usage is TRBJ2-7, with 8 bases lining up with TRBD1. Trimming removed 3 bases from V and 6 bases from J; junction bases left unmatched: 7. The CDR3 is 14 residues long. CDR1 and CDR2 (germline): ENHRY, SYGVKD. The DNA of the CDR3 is TGTGCCATCAGTGACGGGACAGGTCACCTCGAGCAGTACTTC. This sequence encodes CAISDGTGHLEQYF.

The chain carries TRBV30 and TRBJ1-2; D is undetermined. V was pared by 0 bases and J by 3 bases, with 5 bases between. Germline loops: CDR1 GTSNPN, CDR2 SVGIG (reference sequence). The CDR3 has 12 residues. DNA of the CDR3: TGTGCCTGGAGTGTTGCCTACTATGGCTACACCTTC. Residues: CAWSVAYYGYTF.

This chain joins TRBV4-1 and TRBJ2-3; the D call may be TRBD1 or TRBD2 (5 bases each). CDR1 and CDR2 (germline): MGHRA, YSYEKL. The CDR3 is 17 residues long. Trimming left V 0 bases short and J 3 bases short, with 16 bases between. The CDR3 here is CASSQEPRGAGTDTQYF. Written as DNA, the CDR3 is TGCGCCAGCAGCCAAGAGCCTCGAGGGGCAGGAACAGATACGCAGTATTTT.

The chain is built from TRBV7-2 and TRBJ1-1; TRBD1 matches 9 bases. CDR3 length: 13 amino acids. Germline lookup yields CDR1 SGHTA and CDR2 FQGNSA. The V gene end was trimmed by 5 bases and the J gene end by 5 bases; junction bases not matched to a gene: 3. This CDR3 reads CASSRDRVTEAFF. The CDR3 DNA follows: TGTGCCAGCAGCCGGGACAGGGTTACTGAAGCTTTCTTT.

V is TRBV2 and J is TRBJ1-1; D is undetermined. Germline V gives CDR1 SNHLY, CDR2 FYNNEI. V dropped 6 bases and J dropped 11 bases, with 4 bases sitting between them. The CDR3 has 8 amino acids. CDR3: CASRKAFF. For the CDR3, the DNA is TGTGCCAGCAGGAAGGCTTTCTTT.

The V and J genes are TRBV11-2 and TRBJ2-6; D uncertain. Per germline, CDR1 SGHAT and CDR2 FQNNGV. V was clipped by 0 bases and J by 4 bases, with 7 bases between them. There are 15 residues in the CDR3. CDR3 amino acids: CASSLESTGANVLTF. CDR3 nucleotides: TGTGCCAGCAGCTTAGAATCTACCGGGGCCAACGTCCTGACTTTC.

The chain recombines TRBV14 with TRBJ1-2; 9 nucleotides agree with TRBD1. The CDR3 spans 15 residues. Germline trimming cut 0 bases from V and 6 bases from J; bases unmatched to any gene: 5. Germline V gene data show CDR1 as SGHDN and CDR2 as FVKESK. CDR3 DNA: TGTGCCAGCAGCCAAGAGGACAGGGGTTTCGATGGCTACACCTTC. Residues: CASSQEDRGFDGYTF.

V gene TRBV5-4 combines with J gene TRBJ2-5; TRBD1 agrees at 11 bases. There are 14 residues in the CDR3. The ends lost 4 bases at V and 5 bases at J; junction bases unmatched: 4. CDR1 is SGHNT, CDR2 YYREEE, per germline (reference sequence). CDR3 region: CASSEDRGHETQYF. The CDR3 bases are TGTGCCAGCAGCGAGGACAGGGGGCACGAGACCCAGTACTTC.

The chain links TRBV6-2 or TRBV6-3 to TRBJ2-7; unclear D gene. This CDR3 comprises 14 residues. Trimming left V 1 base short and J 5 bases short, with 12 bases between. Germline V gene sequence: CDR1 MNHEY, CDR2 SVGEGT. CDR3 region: CASSYFREMDEQYF. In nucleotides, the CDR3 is TGTGCCAGCAGTTACTTTCGAGAAATGGACGAGCAGTACTTC.

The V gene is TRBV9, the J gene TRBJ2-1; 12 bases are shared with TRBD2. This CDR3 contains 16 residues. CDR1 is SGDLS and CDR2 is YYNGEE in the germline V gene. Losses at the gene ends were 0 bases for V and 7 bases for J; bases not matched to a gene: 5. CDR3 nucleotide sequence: TGTGCCAGCAGCGTAGGACTAGCGGGAGTTTTGAATGAGCAGTTCTTC. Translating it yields CASSVGLAGVLNEQFF.